Presented here are 4 T cell receptor beta chains from one specimen sequenced in a study of T cells after yellow fever vaccination. TCRdb passed the 5' RACE reads through MiXCR, listing each CDR3 protein once. This sample has just under 600,000 distinct CDR3 sequences, with approximately 13% found just once. The material sequenced was PBMCs, taken on the day of the yellow fever booster vaccination. Source of these receptors: a man aged 25-40 years who received the YFV17D yellow fever vaccine.

This clonotype was observed a handful of times. V usage is TRBV11-2 and J usage is TRBJ2-7; TRBD2 might be the D (6 bases). Germline CDR1 reads SGHAT; CDR2 reads FQNNGV. The ends were cut back, 5 bases at V and 6 bases at J, with 20 bases in the middle. This CDR3 has 15 residues. The CDR3 sequence is CASSPLVAGPGEQYF. CDR3 bases: TGTGCCAGCAGCCCCCTAGTGGCGGGGCCGGGCGAGCAGTACTTC.

This clonotype was counted between two and nine times. The chain joins TRBV29-1 to TRBJ2-1; 8 bases line up with TRBD2. This CDR3 comprises 11 residues. The germline V gene has CDR1 SQVTM and CDR2 ANQGSEA. With V trimmed by 7 bases and J by 10 bases, 6 bases remained unmatched. The CDR3 reads CSALTSVEQFF. The CDR3, as DNA: TGCAGCGCCCTGACTAGCGTGGAGCAGTTCTTC.

The chain employs TRBV7-9 and TRBJ2-1; D is ambiguous. Germline V gene sequence: CDR1 SEHNR, CDR2 FQNEAQ (reference sequence). This CDR3 region has 14 residues. Trimming stripped 6 bases from V and 2 bases from J, with 11 bases between. This chain's CDR3 is CASSSRRAYNEQFF. CDR3 coding DNA: TGTGCCAGCAGTTCCCGTCGGGCCTACAATGAGCAGTTCTTC.

The rearrangement links TRBV4-3 to TRBJ2-5, with a possible D match to TRBD2 (6 bases). Germline values: CDR1 LGHNA, CDR2 YSLEER. The CDR3 has 17 amino acids. The V end lost 0 bases, the J end lost 3 bases, and 17 bases lay between the germline ends. The CDR3 here is CASSQDLGAGIEETQYF. The CDR3 DNA reads TGCGCCAGCAGCCAAGATCTAGGGGCGGGAATCGAAGAGACCCAGTACTTC.